A single sample gave rise to the 18 T cell receptor beta chains below, sequenced in a study of graft-versus-host responses after intestinal transplantation. Generated by immunoSEQ multiplex PCR, the TCRdb table keeps only in-frame clones and is missing some. This table has more than 50,000 clones, about nine tenths appearing once. Graft samples were processed, releasing intraepithelial and lamina propria lymphocytes. This specimen was ileum tissue, taken 350 to 400 days after transplant. The receptor set was obtained from a human patient who received an intestinal transplant, so some T cells may come from the graft donor.

The chain has TRBV29-1 and TRBJ2-2; 9 bases fit TRBD1. This CDR3 has 17 amino acids. V was pared by 2 bases and J by 5 bases, with 12 bases of the junction left unmatched. The germline gives CDR1 SQVTM, CDR2 ANQGSEA. CDR3: CSVEFKSGTGRTGELFF. CDR3 DNA: TGCAGCGTTGAATTTAAATCCGGGACAGGGCGGACCGGGGAGCTGTTTTTT.

The chain couples TRBV5-1 to TRBJ1-1, with D uncertain. The CDR3 runs 12 residues. Between the trimmed V and J ends, which lost 3 bases and 1 base, there was a span of 4 bases. The V gene's germline CDR1 is SGHRS and CDR2 YFSETQ. The CDR3 coding sequence is TGCGCCAGCAGCTCTGAGAACACTGAAGCTTTCTTT. It translates to CASSSENTEAFF. Filled out from reference TRBV5-1 and TRBJ1-1, the complete variable domain reads KAGVTQTPRYLIKTRGQQVTLSCSPISGHRSVSWYQQTPGQGLQFLFEYFSETQRNKGNFPGRFSGRQFSNSRSEMNVSTLELGDSALYLCASSSENTEAFFGQGTRLTVV.

This chain connects TRBV6-5 to TRBJ1-1; maybe TRBD1 (5 bases). From germline, CDR1 is MNHEY and CDR2 SVGAGI. The CDR3 loop spans 16 amino acids. V lost 2 bases, J lost 1 base, and 14 bases lay in between. This CDR3 is CASSYLEGRPNTEAFF. The CDR3 DNA follows: TGTGCCAGCAGTTACCTCGAGGGACGGCCGAACACTGAAGCTTTCTTT.

The chain recombines TRBV5-1 with TRBJ1-2; D may be TRBD1 (6 bases). Germline CDR1 reads SGHRS; CDR2 reads YFSETQ. V was cut by 4 bases and J by 2 bases, with 18 bases left in between. The CDR3 is 16 residues long. The CDR3 DNA sequence: TGCGCCAGCAGCGGGAGGAGTGGGGGCGGAAACTATGGCTACACCTTC. Encoded protein: CASSGRSGGGNYGYTF. The full variable domain, its missing parts supplied by reference TRBV5-1 and TRBJ1-2, is KAGVTQTPRYLIKTRGQQVTLSCSPISGHRSVSWYQQTPGQGLQFLFEYFSETQRNKGNFPGRFSGRQFSNSRSEMNVSTLELGDSALYLCASSGRSGGGNYGYTFGSGTRLTVV.

The chain combines TRBV13 with TRBJ2-3; D ambiguous. Trimming took off 3 bases at V and 0 bases at J, with 16 bases between the two ends. The V gene's germline CDR1 is PRHDT and CDR2 FYEKMQ (reference sequence). This CDR3 is 17 amino acids long. CDR3 in amino acids: CASSFIQPDSSTDTQYF. The DNA of the CDR3 is TGTGCCAGCAGCTTCATTCAGCCAGATTCTAGCACAGATACGCAGTATTTT.

The chain recombines TRBV6-8 with TRBJ2-2; the D is unclear. The V end was cut by 6 bases, the J end by 6 bases, with 11 bases between. The CDR3 length is 13 residues. Germline-derived CDR1 and CDR2 are MNHGY and SAAAGT. The CDR3 sequence is CASSSTLAGELFF. CDR3 DNA: TGTGCCAGCAGCTCAACTCTAGCCGGGGAGCTGTTTTTT.

This chain joins TRBV2 and TRBJ2-7; TRBD1 agrees at 12 bases. Germline CDR1 is SNHLY and CDR2 is FYNNEI. The CDR3 is made up of 15 amino acids. The V gene end was trimmed by 6 bases and the J gene end by 6 bases; junction bases not matched to a gene: 9. The CDR3 region has the DNA TGTGCCAGCAGGGGGACAGGGGGCTATGTAGGCGAGCAGTACTTC. Amino acids: CASRGTGGYVGEQYF.

The V and J genes are TRBV6-5 and TRBJ1-1; 10 bases are a match to TRBD1. The CDR3 spans 14 residues. V gave up 6 bases and J gave up 2 bases; unmatched junction bases: 3. Germline V gene sequence: CDR1 MNHEY, CDR2 SVGAGI. CDR3 coding DNA: TGTGCCAGCAGAGGGACAGGGGCAAACACTGAAGCTTTCTTT. Its protein product is CASRGTGANTEAFF.

The J gene is TRBJ2-5, the V gene TRBV7-2; D is perhaps TRBD1 (6 bases). The CDR3 consists of 18 residues. Germline values: CDR1 SGHTA, CDR2 FQGNSA. Deletions cut 1 base from V and 0 bases from J, with 18 bases between. The CDR3 region has the DNA TGTGCCAGCAGCTTAGGGGGACAAGGGATTTACTACCAAGAGACCCAGTACTTC. Its translation: CASSLGGQGIYYQETQYF. Full variable domain (rest looked up from reference TRBV7-2 and TRBJ2-5): GAGVSQSPSNKVTEKGKDVELRCDPISGHTALYWYRQSLGQGLEFLIYFQGNSAPDKSGLPSDRFSAERTGGSVSTLTIQRTQQEDSAVYLCASSLGGQGIYYQETQYFGPGTRLLVL.

The V gene is TRBV11-2, the J gene TRBJ2-3; 8 positions match TRBD2. CDR3 length: 16 amino acids. The trim removed 0 bases at V and 4 bases at J, leaving 6 bases unmatched. CDR1 is SGHAT, CDR2 FQNNGV, per germline. The CDR3 nucleotides read TGTGCCAGCAGCTTAGAGGTGACTAGCGACTCAGATACGCAGTATTTT. Amino acid sequence: CASSLEVTSDSDTQYF. The full variable domain, rest sourced from reference TRBV11-2 and TRBJ2-3, is EAGVAQSPRYKIIEKRQSVAFWCNPISGHATLYWYQQILGQGPKLLIQFQNNGVVDDSQLPKDRFSAERLKGVDSTLKIQPAKLEDSAVYLCASSLEVTSDSDTQYFGPGTRLTVL.

The rearrangement joins TRBV27 to TRBJ2-5; 7 bases line up with TRBD1. This CDR3 is 13 amino acids long. J gave up 3 bases and V 6 bases, and 4 bases lay outside the gene matches. The germline V gene has CDR1 MNHEY and CDR2 SMNVEV (reference sequence). CDR3: CASRTGTEETQYF. The CDR3, as DNA: TGTGCCAGCAGGACCGGGACAGAAGAGACCCAGTACTTC.

The chain combines TRBV5-4 with TRBJ2-7; tentatively, D is TRBD2 (7 bases). V lost 4 bases to trimming and J lost 0 bases, with 20 bases between them. This CDR3 is built from 17 residues. Germline CDR1 SGHNT, CDR2 YYREEE (reference sequence). The CDR3 DNA sequence: TGTGCCAGCAGCCGCCCTCTGGGGGGGCAGAGCTCCTACGAGCAGTACTTC. It specifies CASSRPLGGQSSYEQYF.

V gene TRBV28 combines with J gene TRBJ2-1; the match to TRBD2 covers 15 bases. CDR1 is MDHEN and CDR2 is SYDVKM in the germline V gene. CDR3 size: 15 residues. J lost 7 bases, V lost 5 bases, and 3 bases had no gene match. CDR3 sequence reads: CASSPGLAGGNEQFF. The CDR3 DNA reads as TGTGCCAGCAGTCCCGGACTAGCGGGAGGGAATGAGCAGTTCTTC.

This chain uses TRBV7-2 with TRBJ1-2; no definite D call. This CDR3 has 13 amino acids. Germline V gene data show CDR1 as SGHTA and CDR2 as FQGNSA. Trimming pared 1 base from V and 0 bases from J, leaving 3 bases between. In nucleotides, the CDR3 is TGTGCCAGCAGCTTAGGAGCTAACTATGGCTACACCTTC. Translated, it gives CASSLGANYGYTF.

The chain combines TRBV28 with TRBJ1-2; possibly TRBD1 for D (6 bases). The V end was cut by 7 bases, the J end by 4 bases, with 13 bases between. CDR1 and CDR2 from the germline V gene are MDHEN and SYDVKM. The CDR3 runs 13 residues. The CDR3 protein is CASTPADSYGYTF. The CDR3 bases are TGTGCCAGCACCCCCGCGGACAGCTATGGCTACACCTTC.

The rearrangement joins TRBV15 to TRBJ2-1; 11 bases agree with TRBD2. The CDR3 contains 16 residues. Germline V lookup: CDR1 LNHNV, CDR2 YYDKDF (reference sequence). V shed 4 bases and J 6 bases; nucleotides not matched to a gene: 8. The CDR3 DNA reads as TGTGCCACCAGCATTGATATAGCGGGGGGGCTCAATGAGCAGTTCTTC. It translates to CATSIDIAGGLNEQFF.

The chain combines TRBV5-5 with TRBJ2-7; D is unclear. V was cut by 5 bases and J by 3 bases, with 9 bases left in between. The germline V gene has CDR1 SGHKS and CDR2 YYEKEE (reference sequence). This CDR3 comprises 12 residues. In nucleotides, the CDR3 is TGTGCCAGCAGATCAGACGGCTACGAGCAGTACTTC. Protein product: CASRSDGYEQYF.

V gene TRBV14 combines with J gene TRBJ2-7; TRBD2 matches at 10 bases. V trimming: 3 bases; J trimming: 5 bases; junction bases outside the gene matches: 10. Germline V gene sequence: CDR1 SGHDN, CDR2 FVKESK. The CDR3 contains 16 residues. The CDR3 nucleotides are TGTGCCAGCAGCCACCCCGGAGCGGGAGGGCCAAACGAGCAGTACTTC. Translation: CASSHPGAGGPNEQYF.